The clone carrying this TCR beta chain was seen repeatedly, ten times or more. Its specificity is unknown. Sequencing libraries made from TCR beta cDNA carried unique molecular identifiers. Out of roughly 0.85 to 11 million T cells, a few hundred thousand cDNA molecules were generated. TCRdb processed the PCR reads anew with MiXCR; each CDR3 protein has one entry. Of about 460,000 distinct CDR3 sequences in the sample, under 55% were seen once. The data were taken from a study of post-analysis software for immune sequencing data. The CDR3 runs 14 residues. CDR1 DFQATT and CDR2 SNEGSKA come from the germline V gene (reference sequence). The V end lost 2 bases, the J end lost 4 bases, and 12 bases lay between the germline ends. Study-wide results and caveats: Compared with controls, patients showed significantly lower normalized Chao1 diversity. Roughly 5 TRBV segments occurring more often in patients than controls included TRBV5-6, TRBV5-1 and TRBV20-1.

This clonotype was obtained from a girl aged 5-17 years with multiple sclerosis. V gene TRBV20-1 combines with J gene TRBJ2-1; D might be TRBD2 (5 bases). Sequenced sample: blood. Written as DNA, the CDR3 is TGCAGTGCTAGATCGGGGTCCGGTTACAATGAGCAGTTCTTC. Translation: CSARSGSGYNEQFF.